This T cell receptor beta chain stems from a study of STAT5B mutations in CD4+ large granular lymphocyte leukemia. Findings and limits, study-wide: Compared with healthy controls (2/35), patient top clones favored TRBV06 (8/27). Without putative leukemic clones, patient CD4-sorted repertoires remained more clonal than healthy CD4+ repertoires.

The data were produced by immunoSEQ multiplex PCR, yet TCRdb's version contains in-frame clones alone and is incomplete. Of 25,000 to 35,000 clones listed, 71% are singletons. Germline CDR1 is MNHEY and CDR2 is SVGAGI. V was pared by 6 bases and J by 1 base, with 4 bases of the junction left unmatched. The CDR3 has 15 residues. A note on this clone: The antigen remains unidentified.

The receptor comes from a human donor in good health. Sequencing was carried out using CD4+ T cells from blood buffy coats. J is TRBJ2-2 and V is TRBV6-5; 8 nucleotides align to TRBD1. CDR3 in amino acids: CASRQGTGNTGELFF. The CDR3 DNA is TGTGCCAGCAGACAAGGGACAGGGAACACCGGGGAGCTGTTTTTT.